The 15 T cell receptor beta chains listed next were all sequenced from one sample in a study of breast tumors, draining lymph nodes, adjacent tissues. Each CDR3 protein gets one entry after TCRdb re-called the multiplex PCR reads with MiXCR. The sample includes nearly 110,000 distinct CDR3 sequences, roughly 33% of them seen just once. The lymph nodes were axillary draining lymph nodes from breast cancer patients. Sequencing input: axillary lymph node tissue. The receptors were sampled from a female donor with breast cancer. Some clones in this sample may be carry-over from other donors' samples.

The sample holds many counts of this clonotype. The CDR3 bases are TGTGCCAGCAGGGCGGGCTATTTGAGCACAGATACGCAGTATTTT. This sequence encodes CASRAGYLSTDTQYF. The chain has TRBV28 and TRBJ2-3; TRBD2 is a possible D gene (5 bases). Trimming stripped 6 bases from V and 0 bases from J, with 13 bases between. The CDR3 spans 15 residues. Germline CDR1 reads MDHEN; CDR2 reads SYDVKM.

Points on this clonotype: A clone one base away is much larger, so this may be a read error. The gene calls are TRBV5-1 and TRBJ1-1, with D hard to call. This CDR3 spans 14 amino acids. The germline V gene encodes CDR1 SGHRS and CDR2 YFSETQ. CDR3 nucleotide sequence: TGCGCCAACAGCTTGGGCAGTATGAACACTGAAGCTTTCTTT. Protein product: CANSLGSMNTEAFF.

This clonotype occurred many times. This chain uses TRBV4-3 with TRBJ2-2, with D hard to call. Per the germline V gene, CDR1 is LGHNA and CDR2 is YSLEER. This CDR3 contains 14 residues. V lost 0 bases, J lost 6 bases, and 8 bases lay in between. This CDR3 is CASSQEAVPGELFF. The CDR3 region has the DNA TGCGCCAGCAGCCAAGAGGCAGTTCCCGGGGAGCTGTTTTTT.

A few counts support this clonotype. The chain employs TRBV13 and TRBJ2-3, with 10 bases identical to TRBD2. The CDR3 is made up of 18 amino acids. The germline CDR1 and CDR2 sequences are PRHDT and FYEKMQ (reference sequence). The junction had 11 bases not matched to a gene; V was cut back by 3 bases and J by 2 bases. The CDR3 loop is CASSFPVQREGYTDTQYF. CDR3 sequence (DNA): TGTGCCAGCAGCTTTCCGGTTCAGCGGGAGGGGTACACAGATACGCAGTATTTT.

This clonotype was detected many times. The CDR3: CASSRGDSPNQPQHF. DNA of the CDR3: TGTGCCAGCAGCCGGGGGGACAGCCCTAATCAGCCCCAGCATTTT. This chain joins TRBV5-8 and TRBJ1-5, with 7 bases aligning to TRBD1. This CDR3 region has 15 residues. CDR1 is SGHTS, CDR2 YDEGEE, per germline. V lost 4 bases and J lost 4; bases outside the gene matches: 8.

Many counts were recorded for this clonotype. The chain carries TRBV7-2 and TRBJ2-7; the match to TRBD2 covers 9 bases. Germline lookup yields CDR1 SGHTA and CDR2 FQGNSA. The V segment lost 4 bases and the J segment 3 bases; nucleotides outside the gene matches: 7. The CDR3 is 15 amino acids. CDR3 sequence: CASSWDSGSLYEQYF. The CDR3 region has the DNA TGTGCCAGCAGCTGGGATAGCGGGAGCCTCTACGAGCAGTACTTC.

The chain links TRBV2 to TRBJ1-6; weak D call: TRBD1 (5 bases). This CDR3 has 13 amino acids. Germline CDR1 and CDR2: SNHLY and FYNNEI. V was trimmed by 10 bases and J by 11 bases, leaving 18 bases between them. The CDR3 nucleotides are TGTGCCACCGACGGGACCGGGCGGGCACCCCTCCACTTT. Translating gives CATDGTGRAPLHF.

At least ten counts were recorded for this clonotype. The chain employs TRBV6-2 or TRBV6-3 and TRBJ1-5, with 7 bases identical to TRBD1. The CDR3 totals 14 residues. The germline CDR1 and CDR2 sequences are MNHEY and SVGEGT. V was clipped by 2 bases and J by 7 bases; unmatched bases: 5. The DNA of the CDR3 is TGTGCCAGCAGTTACCGACAGGGATGGCAGCCCCAGCATTTT. Translating gives CASSYRQGWQPQHF.

This clonotype has a handful of counts. J is TRBJ2-5 and V is TRBV6-2 or TRBV6-3; D gene unclear. From germline, CDR1 is MNHEY and CDR2 SVGEGT. The length of the CDR3 is 13 residues. V gave up 5 bases and J gave up 6 bases, with 13 bases separating them. The CDR3 sequence is CASSHADMKTQYF. The CDR3 DNA is TGTGCCAGCAGTCACGCCGATATGAAGACCCAGTACTTC.

This clonotype was detected many times. The gene calls are TRBV15 and TRBJ1-6; 11 bases line up with TRBD1. Looked up from germline, CDR1 is LNHNV and CDR2 is YYDKDF (reference sequence). J was trimmed by 14 bases and V by 0 bases; bases with no gene match: 9. CDR3 length: 16 amino acids. CDR3 nucleotide sequence: TGTGCCACCAGCAGAGACGGGACAGGGGGAAAGTGGTCCCTCCACTTT. Translated, it gives CATSRDGTGGKWSLHF.

This clonotype was found many times. A much larger clone is a single base away; this may be a read error. V usage is TRBV20-1 and J usage is TRBJ2-7, with 11 nucleotides matching TRBD2. The V segment lost 6 bases and the J segment 1 base; nucleotides outside the gene matches: 11. The CDR3 loop spans 16 amino acids. The germline V gene has CDR1 DFQATT and CDR2 SNEGSKA (reference sequence). The DNA of the CDR3 is TGCAGTGCAACGGGACTAGCGGACTTTACTTCCTACGAGCAGTACTTC. Protein product: CSATGLADFTSYEQYF.

This rearrangement joins TRBV7-9 to TRBJ1-1; TRBD1 aligns across 10 bases. After removal of 5 bases from V and 4 bases from J, the junction contained 10 bases not matched to a gene. This CDR3 is built from 16 residues. CDR1 is SEHNR, CDR2 FQNEAQ, per germline (reference sequence). CDR3 amino acids: CASSPRQGAEFTEAFF. The CDR3 nucleotides read TGTGCCAGCAGCCCTCGACAGGGGGCGGAGTTCACTGAAGCTTTCTTT.

The chain links TRBV7-2 to TRBJ2-3; 7 bases are a match to TRBD2. The V gene end was trimmed by 3 bases and the J gene end by 1 base; junction bases not matched to a gene: 4. The CDR3 has 15 residues. From germline, CDR1 is SGHTA and CDR2 FQGNSA. CDR3: CASSFREVRTDTQYF. As DNA, the CDR3 is TGTGCCAGCAGCTTCCGGGAGGTCCGCACAGATACGCAGTATTTT.

This clonotype appeared many times. J is TRBJ2-1 and V is TRBV5-8; 11 bases agree with TRBD2. Germline V CDR1 and CDR2: SGHTS, YDEGEE. J gave up 6 bases and V 3 bases, and 17 bases lay outside the gene matches. CDR3 length equals 19 residues. The CDR3 loop reads CASSWTGEFSGGALNEQFF. CDR3 bases: TGTGCCAGCAGCTGGACAGGGGAATTTAGCGGGGGGGCTCTCAATGAGCAGTTCTTC.

This clonotype appeared many times. The V gene is TRBV9, the J gene TRBJ2-6, with 7 positions matching TRBD2. The ends lost 0 bases at V and 2 bases at J; junction bases unmatched: 5. This CDR3 contains 17 residues. The germline V gene encodes CDR1 SGDLS and CDR2 YYNGEE. CDR3 sequence reads: CASSVDAGEAGANVLTF. The CDR3 DNA sequence: TGTGCCAGCAGCGTAGATGCGGGGGAGGCTGGGGCCAACGTCCTGACTTTC.